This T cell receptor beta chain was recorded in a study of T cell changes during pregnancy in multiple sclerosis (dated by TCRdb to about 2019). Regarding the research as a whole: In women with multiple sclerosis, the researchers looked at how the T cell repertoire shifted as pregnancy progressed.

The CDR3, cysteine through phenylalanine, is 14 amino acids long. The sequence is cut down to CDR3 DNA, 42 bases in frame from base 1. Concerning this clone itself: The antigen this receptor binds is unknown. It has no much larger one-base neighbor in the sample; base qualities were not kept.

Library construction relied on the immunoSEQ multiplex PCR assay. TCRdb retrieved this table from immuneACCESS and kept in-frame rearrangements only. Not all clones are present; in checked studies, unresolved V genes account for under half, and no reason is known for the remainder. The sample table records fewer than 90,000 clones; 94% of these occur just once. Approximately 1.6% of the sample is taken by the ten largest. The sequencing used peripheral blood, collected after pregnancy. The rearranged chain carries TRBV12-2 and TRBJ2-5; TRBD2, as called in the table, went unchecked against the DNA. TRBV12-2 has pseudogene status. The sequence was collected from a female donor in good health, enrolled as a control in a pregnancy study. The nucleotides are TGTGCAAGTCGCTTAGTACCGGAGCAAGAGACCCAGTACTTC. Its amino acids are CASRLVPEQETQYF.